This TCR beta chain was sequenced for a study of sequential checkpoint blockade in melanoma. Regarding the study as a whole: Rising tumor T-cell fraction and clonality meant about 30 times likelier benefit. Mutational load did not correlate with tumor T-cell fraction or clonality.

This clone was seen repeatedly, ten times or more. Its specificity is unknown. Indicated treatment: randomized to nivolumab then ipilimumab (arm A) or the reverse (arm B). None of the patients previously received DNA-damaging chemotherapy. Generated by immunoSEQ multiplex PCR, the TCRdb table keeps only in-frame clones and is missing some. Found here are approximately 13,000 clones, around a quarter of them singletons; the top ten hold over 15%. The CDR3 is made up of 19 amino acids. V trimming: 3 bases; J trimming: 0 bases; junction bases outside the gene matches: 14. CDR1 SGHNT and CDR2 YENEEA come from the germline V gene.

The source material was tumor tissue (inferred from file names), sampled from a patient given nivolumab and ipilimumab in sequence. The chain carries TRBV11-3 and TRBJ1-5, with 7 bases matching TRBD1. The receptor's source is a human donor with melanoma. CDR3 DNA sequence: TGTGCCAGCAGCTTGTTATTGTGGACGAGGGGGCATAGCAATCAGCCCCAGCATTTT. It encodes CASSLLLWTRGHSNQPQHF.